Included here is one TCR beta chain sequence, with context. These data are taken from a study of blood T cell repertoires in COVID-19. Cohort allocation depended upon clinical history that participants reported. The data were produced by immunoSEQ multiplex PCR, yet TCRdb's version contains in-frame clones alone and is incomplete. Seen here are 180,000 or so clones, approximately 85% observed once, and the top ten hold more than 5%. The CDR3 contains 15 residues. From germline, CDR1 is LNHNV and CDR2 YYDKDF (reference sequence). With V trimmed by 5 bases and J by 4 bases, 8 bases remained unmatched. The receptor was derived from a man in his forties who had recovered from COVID-19. V gene TRBV15 combines with J gene TRBJ2-7, with 10 bases that match TRBD1. What was sequenced was PBMCs or T cells enriched from blood (not recorded which). This chain's CDR3 is CATSSEGQGTYEQYF. As DNA, the CDR3 is TGTGCCACCAGCTCGGAGGGACAGGGGACATACGAGCAGTACTTC. Based on the CDR3 plus reference TRBV15 and TRBJ2-7, the full variable domain is DAMVIQNPRYQVTQFGKPVTLSCSQTLNHNVMYWYQQKSSQAPKLLFHYYDKDFNNEADTPDNFQSRRPNTSFCFLDIRSPGLGDTAMYLCATSSEGQGTYEQYFGPGTRLTVT.